A selection of T cell receptor beta chains follows, all from one sample in a study of T-cell memory formation after mild COVID-19. TCRdb processed the 5' RACE reads anew with MiXCR; each CDR3 protein has one entry. The sample lists hundreds of thousands of distinct CDR3 sequences; 15% to 20% were seen once. What was sequenced was PBMCs or a T cell subset sorted from them (not recorded which). The source is an adult woman who had mild COVID-19 (a few samples of this study predate the infection). Cell type and time point are not known. CDR3s include the opening cysteine and the closing phenylalanine or tryptophan. Each record gives: clone size, V gene, J gene, D gene, CDR3 DNA, CDR3 protein. A D gene is named only where the DNA matches it firmly. Expanded clones get a size class; other rows say once, few or many, or leave the size out.

clone_size: few
v_call: TRBV25-1
j_call: TRBJ2-5
d_call: TRBD2
cdr3_nt: TGTGCCAGCAGTATATTACAGCGGGGGGGCATGGAGACCCAGTACTTC
cdr3_aa: CASSILQRGGMETQYF

clone_size: -
v_call: TRBV7-6
j_call: TRBJ2-5
d_call: -
cdr3_nt: TGTGCCAGCAGCCCCAGACTCAGGGGCAGTGGCCAAGAGACCCAGTACTTC
cdr3_aa: CASSPRLRGSGQETQYF

clone_size: many
v_call: TRBV25-1
j_call: TRBJ1-1
d_call: -
cdr3_nt: TGTGCCAGCGGAGGGACATCTTCGGGGGCTTTCTTT
cdr3_aa: CASGGTSSGAFF

clone_size: few
v_call: TRBV29-1
j_call: TRBJ2-3
d_call: TRBD2
cdr3_nt: TGCAGCGTTGGGGGGGTAGCGGGAGGGCCCCTCCTGGGAGATACGCAGTATTTT
cdr3_aa: CSVGGVAGGPLLGDTQYF

clone_size: few
v_call: TRBV29-1
j_call: TRBJ2-3
d_call: TRBD1
cdr3_nt: TGCAGCGCCGCAGGGGGCAGGTTAAGAACAGATACGCAGTATTTT
cdr3_aa: CSAAGGRLRTDTQYF

clone_size: -
v_call: TRBV12-3/TRBV12-4
j_call: TRBJ1-2
d_call: TRBD1
cdr3_nt: TGTGCCAGCAATGACAGGGGAGCCTATGGCTACACCTTC
cdr3_aa: CASNDRGAYGYTF

clone_size: -
v_call: TRBV4-1
j_call: TRBJ2-1
d_call: TRBD2
cdr3_nt: TGCGCCAGCAGCCAACGGACTAGCGGGAACAATGAGCAGTTCTTC
cdr3_aa: CASSQRTSGNNEQFF

clone_size: -
v_call: TRBV12-5
j_call: TRBJ2-1
d_call: -
cdr3_nt: TGTGCTAGTGGTTTGGTTGGGTACAAAAATGAGCAGTTCTTC
cdr3_aa: CASGLVGYKNEQFF

clone_size: once
v_call: TRBV3-1
j_call: TRBJ1-6
d_call: -
cdr3_nt: TGTGCCAGCAGCCAATTGTGGCAGGATGGTAATTCACCCCTCCACTTT
cdr3_aa: CASSQLWQDGNSPLHF

clone_size: many
v_call: TRBV7-9
j_call: TRBJ2-5
d_call: TRBD2
cdr3_nt: TGTGCCAGCAGCTTAAGTGGGACTAGCGGGGACCCCCAAGAGACCCAGTACTTC
cdr3_aa: CASSLSGTSGDPQETQYF

clone_size: -
v_call: TRBV9
j_call: TRBJ2-3
d_call: -
cdr3_nt: TGTGCCAGCAGCGTAGATTCGGGGGGCACAGATACGCAGTATTTT
cdr3_aa: CASSVDSGGTDTQYF

clone_size: -
v_call: TRBV12-3/TRBV12-4
j_call: TRBJ2-3
d_call: TRBD2
cdr3_nt: TGTGCCAGCAGCTTCGGGACTAGAGGTACGCAGTATTTT
cdr3_aa: CASSFGTRGTQYF

clone_size: -
v_call: TRBV7-2
j_call: TRBJ2-3
d_call: -
cdr3_nt: TGTGCCAGCAGCGTCCACCCTAGCGATCCAGATACGCAGTATTTT
cdr3_aa: CASSVHPSDPDTQYF

clone_size: -
v_call: TRBV5-1
j_call: TRBJ1-3
d_call: TRBD1
cdr3_nt: TGCGCCAGCAGCGGAAGGACCGGGACAGGGGTAGGAAACACCATATATTTT
cdr3_aa: CASSGRTGTGVGNTIYF

clone_size: many
v_call: TRBV12-5
j_call: TRBJ2-3
d_call: TRBD1
cdr3_nt: TGTGCTAGTGGTTTGTTCCGGGACAGGGGATCAGATACGCAGTATTTT
cdr3_aa: CASGLFRDRGSDTQYF

clone_size: few
v_call: TRBV2
j_call: TRBJ1-5
d_call: TRBD1
cdr3_nt: TGTGCCAGCATGGGACAGTTCAATCAGCCCCAGCATTTT
cdr3_aa: CASMGQFNQPQHF

clone_size: -
v_call: TRBV7-2
j_call: TRBJ1-1
d_call: -
cdr3_nt: TGTGCCAGCGGCCAGACCTACACTGAAGCTTTCTTT
cdr3_aa: CASGQTYTEAFF

clone_size: -
v_call: TRBV3-1
j_call: TRBJ1-6
d_call: TRBD1
cdr3_nt: TGTGCCAGCAGAGGAACAGGGGATAATTCACCCCTCCACTTT
cdr3_aa: CASRGTGDNSPLHF

clone_size: -
v_call: TRBV5-4
j_call: TRBJ1-2
d_call: TRBD1
cdr3_nt: TGTGCCAGCAGCGGCGGGACAGGGGGCAGCTATGGCTACACCTTC
cdr3_aa: CASSGGTGGSYGYTF

clone_size: once
v_call: TRBV12-3/TRBV12-4
j_call: TRBJ2-3
d_call: -
cdr3_nt: TGTGCCAGCAGTTTTCGGCCTAGCACAGATACGCAGTATTTT
cdr3_aa: CASSFRPSTDTQYF

clone_size: -
v_call: TRBV11-3
j_call: TRBJ2-1
d_call: -
cdr3_nt: TGTGCCAGCAGCTTAGGTACGGGGACCTACAATGAGCAGTTCTTC
cdr3_aa: CASSLGTGTYNEQFF

clone_size: -
v_call: TRBV27
j_call: TRBJ2-1
d_call: TRBD2
cdr3_nt: TGTGCCAGCTGCGGGGGCAATGAGCAGTTCTTC
cdr3_aa: CASCGGNEQFF

clone_size: -
v_call: TRBV7-3
j_call: TRBJ2-2
d_call: TRBD2
cdr3_nt: TGTGCCAGCAGCTCCGGGGGAGGGACCGGGGAGCTGTTTTTT
cdr3_aa: CASSSGGGTGELFF

clone_size: -
v_call: TRBV5-1
j_call: TRBJ2-5
d_call: TRBD1
cdr3_nt: TGCGCCAGCAGCTTCGGGGACAGGGGTGAGACCCAGTACTTC
cdr3_aa: CASSFGDRGETQYF

clone_size: few
v_call: TRBV7-9
j_call: TRBJ2-5
d_call: -
cdr3_nt: TGTGCCAGCAGCCCTAGGTGGGGGCAAGAGACCCAGTACTTC
cdr3_aa: CASSPRWGQETQYF

clone_size: -
v_call: TRBV2
j_call: TRBJ1-6
d_call: TRBD1
cdr3_nt: TGTGCCAGCAGACGGGACAGGGTTTCACCCCTCCACTTT
cdr3_aa: CASRRDRVSPLHF

clone_size: -
v_call: TRBV15
j_call: TRBJ2-1
d_call: TRBD2
cdr3_nt: TGTGCCACCAGCAGAGGGACTAGCCGCAGAAGCTCCTACAATGAGCAGTTCTTC
cdr3_aa: CATSRGTSRRSSYNEQFF

clone_size: -
v_call: TRBV7-3
j_call: TRBJ2-3
d_call: TRBD2
cdr3_nt: TGTGCCAGCAGCCCGACTAGCGGGGCGGCAACAGATACGCAGTATTTT
cdr3_aa: CASSPTSGAATDTQYF

clone_size: many
v_call: TRBV12-3/TRBV12-4
j_call: TRBJ2-6
d_call: -
cdr3_nt: TGTGCCAGCAGCTTCTCTGGGGCCAACGTCCTGACTTTC
cdr3_aa: CASSFSGANVLTF

clone_size: -
v_call: TRBV3-1
j_call: TRBJ1-4
d_call: -
cdr3_nt: TGTGCCAGCAGCCAAGCTCGGGGGGATAAACTGTTTTTT
cdr3_aa: CASSQARGDKLFF

clone_size: many
v_call: TRBV7-9
j_call: TRBJ2-5
d_call: -
cdr3_nt: TGTGCCAGCAGCATAATAGCCGCCAGGAAGAAATCCCAAGAGACCCAGTACTTC
cdr3_aa: CASSIIAARKKSQETQYF

clone_size: once
v_call: TRBV5-1
j_call: TRBJ1-2
d_call: TRBD1
cdr3_nt: TGCGCCAGCAGCTTGACGCCGGGGACAGGGGGTGGCTACACCTTC
cdr3_aa: CASSLTPGTGGGYTF

clone_size: -
v_call: TRBV29-1
j_call: TRBJ1-1
d_call: TRBD1
cdr3_nt: TGCAGCGCAGGGGGAGGCTCTGAAGCTTTCTTT
cdr3_aa: CSAGGGSEAFF

clone_size: many
v_call: TRBV5-4
j_call: TRBJ2-7
d_call: TRBD2
cdr3_nt: TGTGCCAGCAGCCCACGGACTAGCGCCTTCTACGAGCAGTACTTC
cdr3_aa: CASSPRTSAFYEQYF

clone_size: few
v_call: TRBV7-9
j_call: TRBJ1-2
d_call: -
cdr3_nt: TGTGCCAGCAGCTTACATAATCTGGCGGGCCCCTATGGCTACACCTTC
cdr3_aa: CASSLHNLAGPYGYTF

clone_size: few
v_call: TRBV6-5
j_call: TRBJ2-1
d_call: TRBD2
cdr3_nt: TGTGCCAGCAGTCCCTCTGCGGGAGGGCCGAATGAGCAGTTCTTC
cdr3_aa: CASSPSAGGPNEQFF

clone_size: -
v_call: TRBV27
j_call: TRBJ2-2
d_call: -
cdr3_nt: TGTGCCAGCAGTTTATTCTCTGGACTAGGACAGGGAGGCGACACCGGGGAGCTGTTTTTT
cdr3_aa: CASSLFSGLGQGGDTGELFF

clone_size: few
v_call: TRBV27
j_call: TRBJ1-1
d_call: -
cdr3_nt: TGTGCCAGCAGCCCCGGTCAGCCAGAAGCTTTCTTT
cdr3_aa: CASSPGQPEAFF

clone_size: -
v_call: TRBV19
j_call: TRBJ2-5
d_call: -
cdr3_nt: TGTGCCAGTAGGTCGGGGGACCGCGACAAGGAGACCCAGTACTTC
cdr3_aa: CASRSGDRDKETQYF

clone_size: few
v_call: TRBV7-9
j_call: TRBJ2-1
d_call: -
cdr3_nt: TGTGCCAGCAGCTTCATAGTTAGCTCCTACAATGAGCAGTTCTTC
cdr3_aa: CASSFIVSSYNEQFF

clone_size: many
v_call: TRBV12-3/TRBV12-4
j_call: TRBJ2-1
d_call: -
cdr3_nt: TGTGCCAGCAGTCTACGGGTCGGAGACGATGAGCAGTTCTTC
cdr3_aa: CASSLRVGDDEQFF

clone_size: -
v_call: TRBV4-1
j_call: TRBJ2-2
d_call: -
cdr3_nt: TGCGCCAGCAGCCAGGAGGGGCTCCTCAACGGCGGGGAGCTGTTTTTT
cdr3_aa: CASSQEGLLNGGELFF

clone_size: few
v_call: TRBV20-1
j_call: TRBJ2-3
d_call: TRBD2
cdr3_nt: TGCAGTGCCGGGACTAGCCCTACAGATACGCAGTATTTT
cdr3_aa: CSAGTSPTDTQYF

clone_size: -
v_call: TRBV7-2
j_call: TRBJ2-2
d_call: -
cdr3_nt: TGTGCCAGCAAAGGACCGAAGAACACCGGGGAGCTGTTTTTT
cdr3_aa: CASKGPKNTGELFF

clone_size: -
v_call: TRBV6-5
j_call: TRBJ2-5
d_call: TRBD2
cdr3_nt: TGTGCCAGCAGTTACGGGGGGGGATCGGAGACCCAGTACTTC
cdr3_aa: CASSYGGGSETQYF

clone_size: -
v_call: TRBV5-8
j_call: TRBJ1-1
d_call: -
cdr3_nt: TGTGCCAGCAGCCCAACCACAGGGAGCGGCACTGAAGCTTTCTTT
cdr3_aa: CASSPTTGSGTEAFF

clone_size: few
v_call: TRBV20-1
j_call: TRBJ2-2
d_call: -
cdr3_nt: TGCAGTGCTCCCCATAACACCGGGGAGCTGTTTTTT
cdr3_aa: CSAPHNTGELFF

clone_size: -
v_call: TRBV18
j_call: TRBJ2-2
d_call: TRBD1
cdr3_nt: TGTGCCAGCTCAACCCGACAGGGAAGGAACACCGGGGAGCTGTTTTTT
cdr3_aa: CASSTRQGRNTGELFF

clone_size: few
v_call: TRBV29-1
j_call: TRBJ1-3
d_call: -
cdr3_nt: TGCAGCGCTATACCGGCTCCAGATTGGGATAGAAACACCATATATTTT
cdr3_aa: CSAIPAPDWDRNTIYF

clone_size: -
v_call: TRBV7-9
j_call: TRBJ2-2
d_call: -
cdr3_nt: TGTGCCAGCAGCTCAACCCCTTCGAACACCGGGGAGCTGTTTTTT
cdr3_aa: CASSSTPSNTGELFF

clone_size: -
v_call: TRBV29-1
j_call: TRBJ1-1
d_call: -
cdr3_nt: TGCAGCGTTTTCGTAGTGAACACTGAAGCTTTCTTT
cdr3_aa: CSVFVVNTEAFF

clone_size: -
v_call: TRBV6-2/TRBV6-3
j_call: TRBJ1-1
d_call: TRBD1
cdr3_nt: TGTGCCAGCAGTTACGGTTTGGGACAGGTGAACACTGAAGCTTTCTTT
cdr3_aa: CASSYGLGQVNTEAFF

clone_size: -
v_call: TRBV7-2
j_call: TRBJ2-4
d_call: -
cdr3_nt: TGTGCCAGCAGCTTTTTCGACAAAAACATTCAGTACTTC
cdr3_aa: CASSFFDKNIQYF

clone_size: -
v_call: TRBV7-3
j_call: TRBJ2-5
d_call: -
cdr3_nt: TGTGCCAGCAGCTGGTACCCGGAAGAGACCCAGTACTTC
cdr3_aa: CASSWYPEETQYF

clone_size: -
v_call: TRBV28
j_call: TRBJ2-3
d_call: -
cdr3_nt: TGTGCCAGCAGACCTCAGGGGTCAGATACGCAGTATTTT
cdr3_aa: CASRPQGSDTQYF